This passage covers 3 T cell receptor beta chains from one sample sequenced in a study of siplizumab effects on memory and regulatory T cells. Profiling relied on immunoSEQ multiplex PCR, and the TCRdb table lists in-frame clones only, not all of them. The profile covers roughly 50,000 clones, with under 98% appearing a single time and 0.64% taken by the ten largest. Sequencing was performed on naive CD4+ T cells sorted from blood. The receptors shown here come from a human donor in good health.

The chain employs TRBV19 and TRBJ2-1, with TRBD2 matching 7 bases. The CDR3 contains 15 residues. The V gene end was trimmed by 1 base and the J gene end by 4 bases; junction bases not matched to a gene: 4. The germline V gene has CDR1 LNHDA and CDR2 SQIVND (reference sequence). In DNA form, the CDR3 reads TGTGCCAGTAGTATAGGCGGGAGAGGATACAATGAGCAGTTCTTC. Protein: CASSIGGRGYNEQFF. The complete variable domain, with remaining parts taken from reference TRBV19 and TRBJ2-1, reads DGGITQSPKYLFRKEGQNVTLSCEQNLNHDAMYWYRQDPGQGLRLIYYSQIVNDFQKGDIAEGYSVSREKKESFPLTVTSAQKNPTAFYLCASSIGGRGYNEQFFGPGTRLTVL.

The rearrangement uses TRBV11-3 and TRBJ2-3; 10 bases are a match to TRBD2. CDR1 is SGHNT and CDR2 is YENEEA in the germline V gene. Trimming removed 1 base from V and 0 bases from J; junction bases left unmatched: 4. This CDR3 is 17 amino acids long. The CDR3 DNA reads TGTGCCAGCAGCTTAGCTGGGACTAGCGCTAGCACAGATACGCAGTATTTT. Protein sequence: CASSLAGTSASTDTQYF.

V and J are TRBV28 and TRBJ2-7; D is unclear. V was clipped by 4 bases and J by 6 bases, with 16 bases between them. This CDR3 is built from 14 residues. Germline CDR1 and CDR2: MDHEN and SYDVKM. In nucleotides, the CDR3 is TGTGCCAGCAGTTCCCCATCGATGGGCCCCGAGCAGTACTTC. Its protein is CASSSPSMGPEQYF. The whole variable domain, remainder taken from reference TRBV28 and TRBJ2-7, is DVKVTQSSRYLVKRTGEKVFLECVQDMDHENMFWYRQDPGLGLRLIYFSYDVKMKEKGDIPEGYSVSREKKERFSLILESASTNQTSMYLCASSSPSMGPEQYFGPGTRLTVT.